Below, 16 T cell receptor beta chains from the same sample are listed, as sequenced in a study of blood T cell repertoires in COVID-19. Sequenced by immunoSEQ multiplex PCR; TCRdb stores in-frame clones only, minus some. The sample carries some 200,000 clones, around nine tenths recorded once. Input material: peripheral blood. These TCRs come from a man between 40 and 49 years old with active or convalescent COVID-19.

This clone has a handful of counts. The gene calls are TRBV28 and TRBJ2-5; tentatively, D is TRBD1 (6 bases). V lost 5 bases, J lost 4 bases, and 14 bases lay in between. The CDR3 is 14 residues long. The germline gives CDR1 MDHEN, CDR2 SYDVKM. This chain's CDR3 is CASSPGRGSETQYF. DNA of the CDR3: TGTGCCAGCAGTCCGGGTAGGGGGTCAGAGACCCAGTACTTC.

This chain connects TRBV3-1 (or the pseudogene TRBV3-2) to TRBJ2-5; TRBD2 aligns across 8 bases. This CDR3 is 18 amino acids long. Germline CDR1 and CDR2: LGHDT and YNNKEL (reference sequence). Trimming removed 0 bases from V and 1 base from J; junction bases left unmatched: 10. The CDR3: CASSQEWDRGGRQETQYF. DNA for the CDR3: TGTGCCAGCAGCCAAGAATGGGACCGGGGGGGCCGCCAAGAGACCCAGTACTTC.

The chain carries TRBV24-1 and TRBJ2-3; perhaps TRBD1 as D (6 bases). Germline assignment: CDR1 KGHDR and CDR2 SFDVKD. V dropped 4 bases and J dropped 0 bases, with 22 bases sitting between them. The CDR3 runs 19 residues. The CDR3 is CATSDSGSLQGGSTDTQYF. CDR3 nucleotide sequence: TGTGCCACCAGTGACTCCGGATCGCTACAGGGTGGTAGCACAGATACGCAGTATTTT.

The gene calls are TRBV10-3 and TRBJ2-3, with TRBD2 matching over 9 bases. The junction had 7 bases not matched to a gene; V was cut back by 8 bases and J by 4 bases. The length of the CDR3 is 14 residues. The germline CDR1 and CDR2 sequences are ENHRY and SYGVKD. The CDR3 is CAIGVGGRADTQYF. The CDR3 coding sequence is TGTGCCATCGGAGTTGGCGGGAGGGCAGATACGCAGTATTTT.

Written as DNA, the CDR3 is TGCGCCAGCAGCACGACTGCAGGGATCTCTGGGGCCAACGTCCTGACTTTC. Translated: CASSTTAGISGANVLTF. V usage is TRBV5-1 and J usage is TRBJ2-6; D possibly corresponds to TRBD1 (5 bases). Germline CDR1 is SGHRS and CDR2 is YFSETQ. V was cut by 4 bases and J by 0 bases, with 14 bases left in between. There are 17 residues in the CDR3.

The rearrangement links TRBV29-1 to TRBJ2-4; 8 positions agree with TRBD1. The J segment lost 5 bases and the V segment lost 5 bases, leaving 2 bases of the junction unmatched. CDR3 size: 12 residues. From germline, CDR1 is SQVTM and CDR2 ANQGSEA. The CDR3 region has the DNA TGCAGCGTTTGGACAGGGCAAAACATTCAGTACTTC. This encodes CSVWTGQNIQYF.

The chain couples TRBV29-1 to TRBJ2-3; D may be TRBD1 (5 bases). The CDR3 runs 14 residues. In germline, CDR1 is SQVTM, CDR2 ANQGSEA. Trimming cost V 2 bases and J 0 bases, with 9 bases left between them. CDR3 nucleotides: TGCAGCGTTGAACGGGCAGGGAGCACAGATACGCAGTATTTT. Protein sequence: CSVERAGSTDTQYF.

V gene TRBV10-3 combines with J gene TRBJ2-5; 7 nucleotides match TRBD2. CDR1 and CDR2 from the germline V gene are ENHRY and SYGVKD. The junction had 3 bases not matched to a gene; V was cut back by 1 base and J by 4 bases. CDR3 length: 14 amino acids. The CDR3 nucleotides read TGTGCCATCAGTGAGTGGGGAGGGATAGAGACCCAGTACTTC. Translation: CAISEWGGIETQYF.

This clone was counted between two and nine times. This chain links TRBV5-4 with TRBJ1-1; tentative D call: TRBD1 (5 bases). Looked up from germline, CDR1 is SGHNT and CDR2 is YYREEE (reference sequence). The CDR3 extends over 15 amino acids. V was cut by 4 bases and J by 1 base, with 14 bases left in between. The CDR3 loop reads CASSLATGSNTEAFF. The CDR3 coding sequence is TGTGCCAGCAGCCTGGCAACAGGATCGAACACTGAAGCTTTCTTT.

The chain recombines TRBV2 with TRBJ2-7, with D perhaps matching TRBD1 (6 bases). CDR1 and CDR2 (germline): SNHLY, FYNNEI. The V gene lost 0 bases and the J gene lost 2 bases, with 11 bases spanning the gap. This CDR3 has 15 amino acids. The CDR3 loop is CASSEAGTKTYEQYF. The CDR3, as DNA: TGTGCCAGCAGTGAAGCCGGGACAAAAACCTACGAGCAGTACTTC.

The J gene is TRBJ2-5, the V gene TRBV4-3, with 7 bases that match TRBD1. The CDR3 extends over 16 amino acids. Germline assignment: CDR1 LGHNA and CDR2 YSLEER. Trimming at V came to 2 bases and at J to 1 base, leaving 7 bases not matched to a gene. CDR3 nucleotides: TGCGCCAGCAGCCAATACCCGACAGGGACCCAAGAGACCCAGTACTTC. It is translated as CASSQYPTGTQETQYF.

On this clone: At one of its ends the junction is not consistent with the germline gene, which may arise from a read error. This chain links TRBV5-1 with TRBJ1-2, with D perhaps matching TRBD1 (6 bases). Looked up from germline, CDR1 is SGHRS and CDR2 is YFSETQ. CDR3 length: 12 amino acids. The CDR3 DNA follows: TGCGCCAGCAGCTTCCAAAATCAGGGGCTTAGATTC. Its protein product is CASSFQNQGLRF.

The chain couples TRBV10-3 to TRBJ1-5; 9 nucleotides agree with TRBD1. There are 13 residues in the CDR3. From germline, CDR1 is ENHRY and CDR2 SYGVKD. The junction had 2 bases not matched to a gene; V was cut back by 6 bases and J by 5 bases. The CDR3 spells CAIRQGADQPQHF. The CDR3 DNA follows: TGTGCCATCAGACAGGGGGCTGATCAGCCCCAGCATTTT.

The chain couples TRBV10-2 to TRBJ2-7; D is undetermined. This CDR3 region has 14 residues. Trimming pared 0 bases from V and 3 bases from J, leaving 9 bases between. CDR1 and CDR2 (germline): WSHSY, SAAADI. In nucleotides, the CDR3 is TGCGCCAGCAGTGAGTCGATTAGAGTCTACGAGCAGTACTTC. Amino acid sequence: CASSESIRVYEQYF.

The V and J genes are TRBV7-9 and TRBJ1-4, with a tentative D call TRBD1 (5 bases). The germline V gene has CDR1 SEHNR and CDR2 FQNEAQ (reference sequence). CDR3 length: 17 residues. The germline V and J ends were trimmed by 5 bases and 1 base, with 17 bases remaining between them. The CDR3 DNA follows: TGTGCCAGCAGCCGACTGCCTCCACAGGAAACTAATGAAAAACTGTTTTTT. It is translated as CASSRLPPQETNEKLFF. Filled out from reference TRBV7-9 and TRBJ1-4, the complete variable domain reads DTGVSQNPRHKITKRGQNVTFRCDPISEHNRLYWYRQTLGQGPEFLTYFQNEAQLEKSRLLSDRFSAERPKGSFSTLEIQRTEQGDSAMYLCASSRLPPQETNEKLFFGSGTQLSVL.

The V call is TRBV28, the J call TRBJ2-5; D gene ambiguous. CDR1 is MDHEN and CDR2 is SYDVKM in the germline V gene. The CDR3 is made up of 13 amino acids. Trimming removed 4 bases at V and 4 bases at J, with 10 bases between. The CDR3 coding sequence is TGTGCCAGCAGTTGGGCCCTGGCAGAGACCCAGTACTTC. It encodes CASSWALAETQYF. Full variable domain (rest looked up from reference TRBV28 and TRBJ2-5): DVKVTQSSRYLVKRTGEKVFLECVQDMDHENMFWYRQDPGLGLRLIYFSYDVKMKEKGDIPEGYSVSREKKERFSLILESASTNQTSMYLCASSWALAETQYFGPGTRLLVL.